The rows below give T cell receptor beta chains drawn from one sample of a study of OX40 agonist ivuxolimab in advanced cancers. Assay: immunoSEQ multiplex PCR; the TCRdb copy retains only in-frame clones and omits some. The sample has about 59,000 clones, around 86% seen once; the top ten hold approximately 0.39%. The source material was CD4+ or CD8+ T cells sorted from blood, sampled in a trial of the OX40 agonist ivuxolimab. The receptors originated from an adult with an advanced solid tumor such as melanoma, head and neck, liver or kidney cancer. Each CDR3 is given with its conserved first and last residue. Each record gives: clone size, V gene, D gene, J gene, CDR3 protein, CDR3 DNA. D genes are given only for firm matches. Only part of the rows carry a size: once, few, many, or a class if the clone is expanded.

NA	TRBV15	TRBD1	TRBJ2-7	CATSAEGRGQDTYEQYF	TGTGCCACCAGCGCCGAAGGTCGAGGACAGGATACCTACGAGCAGTACTTC
NA	TRBV7-8	TRBD1	TRBJ1-1	CASSSGQYTEAFF	TGTGCCAGCAGCTCGGGACAGTACACTGAAGCTTTCTTT
few	TRBV7-9	NA	TRBJ1-1	CASSLGRVVGNTEAFF	TGTGCCAGCAGCTTAGGGAGGGTTGTGGGCAACACTGAAGCTTTCTTT
NA	TRBV4-3	NA	TRBJ2-7	CASSQVYGSDEQYF	TGCGCCAGCAGCCAAGTTTACGGGAGCGACGAGCAGTACTTC
few	TRBV27	TRBD2	TRBJ2-7	CASSLSSGSSYEQYF	TGTGCCAGCAGTTTATCTAGCGGGAGCTCCTACGAGCAGTACTTC
NA	TRBV11-2	NA	TRBJ1-1	CASSFDTNTEAFF	TGTGCCAGCAGCTTCGACACGAACACTGAAGCTTTCTTT
NA	TRBV25-1	NA	TRBJ1-2	CASSEYGESYGYTF	TGTGCCAGCAGTGAATACGGCGAAAGCTATGGCTACACCTTC
NA	TRBV2	TRBD1	TRBJ1-1	CASWTGGGEVAFF	TGTGCCAGCTGGACAGGCGGAGGAGAAGTAGCTTTCTTT
NA	TRBV18	TRBD1	TRBJ1-5	CASSPNRGEQPQHF	TGTGCCAGCTCACCAAACAGGGGTGAGCAGCCCCAGCATTTT
once	TRBV29-1	NA	TRBJ2-3	CSSYTDTQYF	TGCAGCTCTTACACAGATACGCAGTATTTT
once	TRBV5-8	NA	TRBJ2-5	CASSSGQQYQETQYF	TGTGCCAGCAGCAGCGGACAGCAATACCAAGAGACCCAGTACTTC
NA	TRBV7-2	NA	TRBJ1-4	CASSSIHFNEKLFF	TGTGCCAGCAGCTCCATCCATTTTAATGAAAAACTGTTTTTT
NA	TRBV5-6	NA	TRBJ2-7	CASSLLEGEQYF	TGTGCCAGCAGCTTACTCGAGGGCGAGCAGTACTTC
NA	TRBV5-1	NA	TRBJ1-5	CASSLAGDNQPQHF	TGCGCCAGCAGCTTGGCTGGGGACAATCAGCCCCAGCATTTT
NA	TRBV2	TRBD1	TRBJ1-4	CASSEGRTGSEKLFF	TGTGCCAGCAGTGAAGGCCGGACAGGGTCTGAAAAACTGTTTTTT
NA	TRBV18	NA	TRBJ2-7	CASSPPATRTGEQYF	TGTGCCAGCTCACCACCCGCGACTAGAACTGGCGAGCAGTACTTC
NA	TRBV7-2	TRBD2	TRBJ2-6	CASSATGGSSGANVLTF	TGTGCCAGCAGCGCCACGGGGGGGAGCTCTGGGGCCAACGTCCTGACTTTC
NA	TRBV2	NA	TRBJ2-7	CASSEARNVF	TGTGCCAGCAGTGAAGCGAGGAACGTCTTC
NA	TRBV9	NA	TRBJ1-3	CASSPGGEGSGNTIYF	TGTGCCAGCAGCCCGGGGGGGGAGGGCTCTGGAAACACCATATATTTT
NA	TRBV4-1	NA	TRBJ1-3	CASSQEWEWGGIGNTIYF	TGCGCCAGCAGCCAAGAATGGGAGTGGGGAGGGATAGGAAACACCATATATTTT
NA	TRBV10-3	NA	TRBJ1-2	CAISDREIDYGYTF	TGTGCCATCAGTGATCGGGAAATCGACTATGGCTACACCTTC
NA	TRBV28	TRBD1	TRBJ1-5	CASLEGGTVNQPQHF	TGTGCCAGCCTTGAGGGGGGGACAGTCAATCAGCCCCAGCATTTT
NA	TRBV10-1	NA	TRBJ1-1	CASSEYRLNTEAFF	TGCGCCAGCAGTGAGTACCGACTGAACACTGAAGCTTTCTTT
NA	TRBV4-1	TRBD1	TRBJ1-4	CASSQGGARGPGTGKLFF	TGCGCCAGCAGCCAAGGAGGGGCCAGGGGGCCAGGGACGGGAAAACTGTTTTTT
NA	TRBV29-1	TRBD2	TRBJ2-3	CSVEVLAGTTDTQYF	TGCAGCGTTGAAGTACTAGCGGGGACCACAGATACGCAGTATTTT
NA	TRBV7-3	TRBD2	TRBJ2-7	CASSFLGGSSDEQYF	TGTGCCAGCAGCTTTTTAGGCGGGAGTAGCGACGAGCAGTACTTC
NA	TRBV2	TRBD1	TRBJ1-6	CASRARQGRAANSPLHF	TGTGCCAGCAGGGCTCGACAGGGGAGGGCGGCTAATTCACCCCTCCACTTT
NA	TRBV7-2	TRBD2	TRBJ2-1	CASSLDASGMQFF	TGTGCCAGCAGCTTAGACGCTAGCGGGATGCAGTTCTTC
NA	TRBV6-5	NA	TRBJ2-3	CASSYGASRGTDTQYF	TGTGCCAGCAGTTACGGGGCTTCGAGGGGCACAGATACGCAGTATTTT
NA	TRBV19	NA	TRBJ1-5	CASSVTSRTSQPQHF	TGTGCCAGTAGTGTCACTTCTCGGACATCCCAGCCCCAGCATTTT
NA	TRBV7-9	NA	TRBJ1-1	CASTVTMNTEAFF	TGTGCCAGCACAGTAACTATGAACACTGAAGCTTTCTTT
NA	TRBV7-2	TRBD1	TRBJ2-1	CASSRDRVYNEQFF	TGTGCCAGCAGCAGGGACAGGGTCTACAATGAGCAGTTCTTC
NA	TRBV13	TRBD1	TRBJ1-3	CASSFRTGRNTIYF	TGTGCCAGCAGCTTCCGGACAGGTAGAAACACCATATATTTT
NA	TRBV6-5	NA	TRBJ2-5	CASSTPRLGETQYF	TGTGCCAGCAGTACCCCCCGGCTAGGGGAGACCCAGTACTTC
NA	TRBV10-3	TRBD1	TRBJ2-5	CAIRDRGETQYF	TGTGCCATCAGGGACAGGGGGGAGACCCAGTACTTC
once	TRBV27	NA	TRBJ2-7	CASRPTGFHEQYF	TGTGCCAGCAGGCCGACAGGCTTCCACGAGCAGTACTTC
once	TRBV6-1	NA	TRBJ1-6	CASSEDPSGNSPLHF	TGTGCCAGCAGTGAAGATCCCAGTGGGAATTCACCCCTCCACTTT
NA	TRBV6-5	NA	TRBJ2-3	CASSRDGFSTDTQYF	TGTGCCAGCAGTCGGGACGGATTTAGCACAGATACGCAGTATTTT
NA	TRBV5-1	NA	TRBJ1-3	CASSLQGPGNTIYF	TGCGCCAGCAGCCTTCAGGGTCCTGGAAACACCATATATTTT
NA	TRBV27	TRBD2	TRBJ2-3	CASLSGRGTDTQYF	TGTGCCAGCCTTAGCGGGAGGGGCACAGATACGCAGTATTTT
NA	TRBV4-2	TRBD1	TRBJ1-1	CASSHGTENTEAFF	TGTGCCAGCAGCCACGGGACAGAGAACACTGAAGCTTTCTTT
NA	TRBV11-2	NA	TRBJ2-7	CASSLEVRYEQYF	TGTGCCAGCAGCTTAGAAGTCCGATACGAGCAGTACTTC
NA	TRBV11-2	TRBD1	TRBJ1-2	CASSLDPGGVDGYTF	TGTGCCAGCAGCTTAGATCCAGGGGGCGTCGATGGCTACACCTTC
NA	TRBV5-1	NA	TRBJ2-7	CASSLRTAYEQYF	TGCGCCAGCAGCCTCCGGACAGCCTACGAGCAGTACTTC
once	TRBV10-3	TRBD2	TRBJ2-1	CAITSGLAGDDEQFF	TGTGCCATCACCTCAGGACTAGCGGGGGACGATGAGCAGTTCTTC
NA	TRBV6-1	NA	TRBJ2-3	CASSPQRWSTDTQYF	TGTGCCAGCAGCCCCCAGCGGTGGAGCACAGATACGCAGTATTTT
NA	TRBV30	TRBD1	TRBJ2-3	CAWSSPRDRGTDTQYF	TGTGCCTGGAGTAGTCCCCGGGACAGGGGAACAGATACGCAGTATTTT
NA	TRBV5-1	NA	TRBJ2-3	CASSGFVDTQYF	TGCGCCAGCAGCGGGTTTGTAGATACGCAGTATTTT
NA	TRBV19	TRBD1	TRBJ2-7	CASSIGGTAIYEQYF	TGTGCCAGTAGTATAGGTGGGACAGCCATCTACGAGCAGTACTTC